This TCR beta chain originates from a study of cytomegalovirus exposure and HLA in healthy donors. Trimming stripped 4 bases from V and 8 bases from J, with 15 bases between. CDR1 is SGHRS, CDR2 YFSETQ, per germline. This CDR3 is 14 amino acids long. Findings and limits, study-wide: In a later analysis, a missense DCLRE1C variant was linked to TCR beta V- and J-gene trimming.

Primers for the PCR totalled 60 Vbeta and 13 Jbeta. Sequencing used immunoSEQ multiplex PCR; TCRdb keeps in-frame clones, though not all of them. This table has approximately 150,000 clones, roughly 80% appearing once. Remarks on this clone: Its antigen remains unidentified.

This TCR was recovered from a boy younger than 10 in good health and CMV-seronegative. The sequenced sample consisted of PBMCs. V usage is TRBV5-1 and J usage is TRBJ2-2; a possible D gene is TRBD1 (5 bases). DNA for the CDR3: TGCGCCAGCAGCCCGGACACCCTCGGGGGGGAGCTGTTTTTT. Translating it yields CASSPDTLGGELFF.